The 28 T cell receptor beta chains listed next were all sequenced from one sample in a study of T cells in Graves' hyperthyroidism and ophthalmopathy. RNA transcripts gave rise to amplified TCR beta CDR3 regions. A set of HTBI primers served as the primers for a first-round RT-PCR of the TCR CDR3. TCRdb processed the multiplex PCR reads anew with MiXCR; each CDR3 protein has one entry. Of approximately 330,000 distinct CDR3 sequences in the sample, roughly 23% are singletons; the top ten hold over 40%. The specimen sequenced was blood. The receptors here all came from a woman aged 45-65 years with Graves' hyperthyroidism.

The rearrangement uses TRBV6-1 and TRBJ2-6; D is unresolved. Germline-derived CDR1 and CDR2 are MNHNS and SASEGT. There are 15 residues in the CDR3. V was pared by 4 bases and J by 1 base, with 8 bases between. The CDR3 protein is CASSVSASGANVLTF. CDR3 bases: TGTGCCAGCAGTGTCAGTGCATCTGGGGCCAACGTCCTGACTTTC.

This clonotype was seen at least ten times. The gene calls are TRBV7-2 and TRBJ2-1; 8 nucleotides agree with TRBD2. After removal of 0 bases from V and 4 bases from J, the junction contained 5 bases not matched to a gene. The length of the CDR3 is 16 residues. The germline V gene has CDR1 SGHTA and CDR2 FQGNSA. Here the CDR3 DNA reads TGTGCCAGCAGCTTAGCCTCGGGAGGGGGGTACAATGAGCAGTTCTTC. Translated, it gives CASSLASGGGYNEQFF.

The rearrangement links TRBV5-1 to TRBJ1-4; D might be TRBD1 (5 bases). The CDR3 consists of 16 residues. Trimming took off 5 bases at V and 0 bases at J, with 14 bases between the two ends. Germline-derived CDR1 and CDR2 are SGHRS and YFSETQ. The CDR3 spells CASSVSGDATNEKLFF. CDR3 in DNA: TGCGCCAGCAGTGTCTCGGGGGACGCAACTAATGAAAAACTGTTTTTT.

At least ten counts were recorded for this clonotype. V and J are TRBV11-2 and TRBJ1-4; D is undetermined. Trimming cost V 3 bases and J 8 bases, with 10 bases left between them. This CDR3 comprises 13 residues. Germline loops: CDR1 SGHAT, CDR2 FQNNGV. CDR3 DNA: TGTGCCAGCAGCTTTGGATTACAGGAAAAACTGTTTTTT. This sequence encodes CASSFGLQEKLFF.

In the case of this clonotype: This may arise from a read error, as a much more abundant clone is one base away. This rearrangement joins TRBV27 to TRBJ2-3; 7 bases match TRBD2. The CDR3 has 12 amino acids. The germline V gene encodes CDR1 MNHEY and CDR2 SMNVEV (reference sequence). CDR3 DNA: TGTGATGGGAGGGATAGCACAGATGCGCAGTATTTT. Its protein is CDGRDSTDAQYF.

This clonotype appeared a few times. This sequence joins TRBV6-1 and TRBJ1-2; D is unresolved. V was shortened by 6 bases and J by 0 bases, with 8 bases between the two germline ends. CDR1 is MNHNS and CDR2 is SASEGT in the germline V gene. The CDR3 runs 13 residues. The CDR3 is CASRDGPNYGYTF. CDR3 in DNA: TGTGCCAGCAGGGACGGTCCTAACTATGGCTACACCTTC.

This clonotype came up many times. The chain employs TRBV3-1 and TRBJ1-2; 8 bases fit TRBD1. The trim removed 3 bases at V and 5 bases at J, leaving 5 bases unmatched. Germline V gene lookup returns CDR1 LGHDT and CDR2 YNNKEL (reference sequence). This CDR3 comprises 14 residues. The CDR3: CASSHDRGTYGYTF. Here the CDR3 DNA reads TGTGCCAGCAGCCATGACAGGGGCACTTATGGCTACACCTTC.

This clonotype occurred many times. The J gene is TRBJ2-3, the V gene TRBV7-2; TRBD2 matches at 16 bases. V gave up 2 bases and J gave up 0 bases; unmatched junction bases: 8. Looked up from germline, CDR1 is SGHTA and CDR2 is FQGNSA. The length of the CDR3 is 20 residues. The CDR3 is CASSLTGLAGGPSSTDTQYF. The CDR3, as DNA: TGTGCCAGCAGCTTAACGGGACTAGCGGGAGGGCCGTCTAGCACAGATACGCAGTATTTT.

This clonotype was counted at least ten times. This chain's CDR3 is CATRPKGPPGVAAKNIQYF. CDR3 bases: TGTGCCACCCGACCCAAGGGACCCCCTGGGGTTGCAGCCAAAAACATTCAGTACTTC. This chain uses TRBV28 with TRBJ2-4, with D perhaps being TRBD1 or TRBD2 (5 bases each). V was trimmed by 10 bases and J by 0 bases, leaving 28 bases between them. CDR1 is MDHEN and CDR2 is SYDVKM in the germline V gene. The CDR3 spans 19 residues.

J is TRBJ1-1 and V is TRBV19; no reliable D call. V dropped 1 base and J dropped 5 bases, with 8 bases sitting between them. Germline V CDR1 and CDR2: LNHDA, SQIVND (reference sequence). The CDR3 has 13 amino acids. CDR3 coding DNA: TGTGCCAGTAGTATAGGGGTGGGAACTGAAGCTTTCTTT. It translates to CASSIGVGTEAFF.

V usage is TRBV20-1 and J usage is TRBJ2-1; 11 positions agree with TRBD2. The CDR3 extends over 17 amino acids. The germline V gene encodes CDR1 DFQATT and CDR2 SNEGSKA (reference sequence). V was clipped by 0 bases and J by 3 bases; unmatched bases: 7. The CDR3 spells CSARDPVTSGDYNEQFF. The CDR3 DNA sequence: TGCAGTGCTAGAGATCCGGTGACTAGCGGGGACTACAATGAGCAGTTCTTC.

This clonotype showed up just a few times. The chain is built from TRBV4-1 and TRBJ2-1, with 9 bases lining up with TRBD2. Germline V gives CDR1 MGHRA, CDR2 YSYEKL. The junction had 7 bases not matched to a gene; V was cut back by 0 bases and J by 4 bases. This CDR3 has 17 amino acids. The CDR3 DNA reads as TGCGCCAGCAGCCAAGAAGCTCTAGCGGGACTGTACAATGAGCAGTTCTTC. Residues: CASSQEALAGLYNEQFF.

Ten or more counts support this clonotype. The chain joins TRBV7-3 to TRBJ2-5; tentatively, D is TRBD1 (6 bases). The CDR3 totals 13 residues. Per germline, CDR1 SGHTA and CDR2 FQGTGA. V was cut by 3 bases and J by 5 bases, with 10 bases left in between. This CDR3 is CASSFVQGETQYF. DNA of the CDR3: TGTGCCAGCAGCTTCGTACAGGGCGAGACCCAGTACTTC.

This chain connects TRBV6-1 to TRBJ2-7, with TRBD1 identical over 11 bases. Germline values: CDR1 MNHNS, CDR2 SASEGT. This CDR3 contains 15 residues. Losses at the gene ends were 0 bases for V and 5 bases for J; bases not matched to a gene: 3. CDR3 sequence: CASSEADRGLDEQYF. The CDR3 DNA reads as TGTGCCAGCAGTGAAGCGGACAGGGGGCTCGACGAGCAGTACTTC.

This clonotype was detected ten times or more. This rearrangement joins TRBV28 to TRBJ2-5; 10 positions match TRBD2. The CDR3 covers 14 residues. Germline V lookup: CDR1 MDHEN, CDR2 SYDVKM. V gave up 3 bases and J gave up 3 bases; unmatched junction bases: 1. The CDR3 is CASSFGLAEETQYF. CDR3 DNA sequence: TGTGCCAGCAGTTTTGGACTAGCGGAAGAGACCCAGTACTTC.

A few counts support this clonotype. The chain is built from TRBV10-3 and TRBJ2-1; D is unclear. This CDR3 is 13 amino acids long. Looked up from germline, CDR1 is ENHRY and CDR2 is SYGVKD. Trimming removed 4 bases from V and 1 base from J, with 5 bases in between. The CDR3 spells CAISGKSYNEQFF. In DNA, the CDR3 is TGTGCCATCAGTGGTAAATCCTACAATGAGCAGTTCTTC.

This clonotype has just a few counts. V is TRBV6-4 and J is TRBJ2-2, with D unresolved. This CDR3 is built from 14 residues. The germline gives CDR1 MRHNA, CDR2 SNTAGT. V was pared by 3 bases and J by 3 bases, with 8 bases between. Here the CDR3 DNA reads TGTGCCAGCAGTGAACAGAGCTACACCGGGGAGCTGTTTTTT. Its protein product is CASSEQSYTGELFF.

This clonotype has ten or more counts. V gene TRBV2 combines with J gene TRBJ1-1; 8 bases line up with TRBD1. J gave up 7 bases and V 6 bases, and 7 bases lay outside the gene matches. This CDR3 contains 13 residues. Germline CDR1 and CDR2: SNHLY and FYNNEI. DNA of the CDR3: TGTGCCAGCAGAGACAGGGGAGAGGTTGAAGCTTTCTTT. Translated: CASRDRGEVEAFF.

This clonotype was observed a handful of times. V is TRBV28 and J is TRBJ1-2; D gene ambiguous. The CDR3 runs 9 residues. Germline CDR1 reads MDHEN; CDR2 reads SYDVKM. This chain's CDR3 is CALCVGYTF. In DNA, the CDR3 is TGTGCACTCTGTGTTGGCTACACCTTC.

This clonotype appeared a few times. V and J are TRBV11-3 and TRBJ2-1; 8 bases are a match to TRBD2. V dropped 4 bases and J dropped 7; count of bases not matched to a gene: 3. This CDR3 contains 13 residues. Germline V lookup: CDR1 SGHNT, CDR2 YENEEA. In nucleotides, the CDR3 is TGTGCCAGCAGCTGGACTAGCACTAATGAGCAGTTCTTC. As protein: CASSWTSTNEQFF. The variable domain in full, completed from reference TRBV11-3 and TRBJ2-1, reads EAGVVQSPRYKIIEKKQPVAFWCNPISGHNTLYWYLQNLGQGPELLIRYENEEAVDDSQLPKDRFSAERLKGVDSTLKIQPAELGDSAVYLCASSWTSTNEQFFGPGTRLTVL.

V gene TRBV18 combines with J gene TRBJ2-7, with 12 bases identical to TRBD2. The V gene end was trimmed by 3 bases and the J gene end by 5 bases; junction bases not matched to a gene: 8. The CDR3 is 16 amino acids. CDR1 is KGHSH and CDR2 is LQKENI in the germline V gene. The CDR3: CASSPSLAGGGDEQYF. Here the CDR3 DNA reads TGTGCCAGCTCACCCTCGCTAGCGGGAGGGGGAGACGAGCAGTACTTC.

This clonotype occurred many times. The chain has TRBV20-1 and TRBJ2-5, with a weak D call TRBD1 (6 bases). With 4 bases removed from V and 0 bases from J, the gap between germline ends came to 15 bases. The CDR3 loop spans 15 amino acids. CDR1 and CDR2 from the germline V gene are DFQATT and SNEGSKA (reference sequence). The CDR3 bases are TGCAGTGCTACCAACGACAGGAGAGACCAAGAGACCCAGTACTTC. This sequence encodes CSATNDRRDQETQYF.

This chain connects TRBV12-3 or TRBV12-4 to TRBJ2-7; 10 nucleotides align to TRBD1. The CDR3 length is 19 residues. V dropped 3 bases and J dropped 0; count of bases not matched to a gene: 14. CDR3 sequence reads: CASSFGYRWGTGDSYEQYF. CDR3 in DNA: TGTGCCAGCAGTTTTGGTTATAGATGGGGGACAGGGGACTCCTACGAGCAGTACTTC.

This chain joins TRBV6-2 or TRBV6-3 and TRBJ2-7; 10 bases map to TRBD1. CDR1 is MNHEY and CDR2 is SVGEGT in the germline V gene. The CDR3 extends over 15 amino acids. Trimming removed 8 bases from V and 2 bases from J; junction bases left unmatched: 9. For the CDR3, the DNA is TGTGCCAGCTTAGGGGCCGGGACAGGGGCCTACGAGCAGTACTTC. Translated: CASLGAGTGAYEQYF.

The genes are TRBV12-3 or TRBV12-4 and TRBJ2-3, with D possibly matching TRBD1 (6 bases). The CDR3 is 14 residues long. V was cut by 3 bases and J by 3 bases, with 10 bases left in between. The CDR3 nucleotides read TGTGCCAGCAGTTTCTGGCAGGGGACAGATACGCAGTATTTT. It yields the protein CASSFWQGTDTQYF.

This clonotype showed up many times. CDR3 sequence reads: CSARVIYEQYF. The CDR3 DNA is TGCAGTGCTAGAGTTATTTACGAGCAGTACTTC. The chain joins TRBV20-1 to TRBJ2-7; D gene unclear. The CDR3 runs 11 residues. Per the germline V gene, CDR1 is DFQATT and CDR2 is SNEGSKA (reference sequence). Trimming took off 1 base at V and 4 bases at J, with 5 bases between the two ends.

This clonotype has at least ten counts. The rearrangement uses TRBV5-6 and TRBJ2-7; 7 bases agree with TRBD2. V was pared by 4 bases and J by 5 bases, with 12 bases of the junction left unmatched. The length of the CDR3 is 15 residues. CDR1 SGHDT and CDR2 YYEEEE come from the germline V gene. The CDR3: CASSPLGEGLNEQYF. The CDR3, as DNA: TGTGCCAGCAGCCCGCTGGGGGAGGGCCTGAACGAGCAGTACTTC.

The CDR3 DNA reads as TGTGCCAGCAGCGGCCCCCGTGTGGGGGAGGGCTACACCTTC. It specifies CASSGPRVGEGYTF. The chain recombines TRBV5-6 with TRBJ1-2, with a tentative D call TRBD1 (5 bases). Looked up from germline, CDR1 is SGHDT and CDR2 is YYEEEE. The length of the CDR3 is 14 residues. Trimming took 4 bases from V and 8 from J, leaving 18 bases between them. The complete variable domain, with remaining parts taken from reference TRBV5-6 and TRBJ1-2, reads DAGVTQSPTHLIKTRGQQVTLRCSPKSGHDTVSWYQQALGQGPQFIFQYYEEEERQRGNFPDRFSGHQFPNYSSELNVNALLLGDSALYLCASSGPRVGEGYTFGSGTRLTVV.